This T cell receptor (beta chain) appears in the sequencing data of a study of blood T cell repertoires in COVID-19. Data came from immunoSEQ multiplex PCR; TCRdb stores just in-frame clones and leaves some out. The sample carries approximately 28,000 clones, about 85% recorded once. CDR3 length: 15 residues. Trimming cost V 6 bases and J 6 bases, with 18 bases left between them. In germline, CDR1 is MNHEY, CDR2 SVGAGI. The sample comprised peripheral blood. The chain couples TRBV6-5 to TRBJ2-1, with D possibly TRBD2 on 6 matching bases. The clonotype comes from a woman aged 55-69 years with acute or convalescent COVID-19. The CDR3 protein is CASSKTSFFGNEQFF. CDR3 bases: TGTGCCAGCAGCAAGACTAGTTTCTTCGGCAATGAGCAGTTCTTC.